This TCR beta chain came from a study of blood T cell repertoires in COVID-19. Study background: Some COVID-19 samples were acute and others convalescent; all came from the United States, Italy and Spain. T cells, B-cell-depleted T cells, or PBMCs provided the cDNA or gDNA that served as material.

Per the original data handling: The assay estimated nucleated cells by amplifying reference gene primers. Sequencing was performed with immunoSEQ multiplex PCR; in TCRdb, only in-frame clones are kept and a portion is missing. V and J calls and clone size are as listed in that table; D and trimming were resolved from the DNA. This sample has 200,000 to 300,000 clones; over 75% occur once, and the top ten carry approximately 8%. Trimming took 1 base from V and 9 from J; bases not matched to a gene: 5. Germline V CDR1 and CDR2: GTSNPN, SVGIG (reference sequence). This CDR3 is 14 amino acids long. Sample: peripheral blood. The rearrangement links TRBV30 to TRBJ1-6; 8 nucleotides agree with TRBD1. The sequence was collected from an elderly woman with acute or convalescent COVID-19. The CDR3 DNA reads TGTGCCTGGAGTGAGGACAGGGTCGGTTCACCCCTCCACTTT. Encoded protein: CAWSEDRVGSPLHF.